The 22 T cell receptor beta chains below were found in one sample sequenced in a study of blood T cell repertoires in COVID-19. Using immunoSEQ multiplex PCR, the repertoire was profiled, and TCRdb retains in-frame clones only, with some absent. Of about 45,000 clones listed, 86% are singletons. What was sequenced was peripheral blood. The receptors were gathered from a human donor in a cohort sampled during active COVID-19.

The chain carries TRBV12-3 or TRBV12-4 and TRBJ1-2, with 7 bases aligning to TRBD1. The CDR3 loop spans 12 amino acids. V was pared by 6 bases and J by 7 bases, with 5 bases of the junction left unmatched. The CDR3 loop is CASRLGGSGYTF. The DNA for the CDR3 is TGTGCCAGCAGGCTAGGGGGCTCTGGCTACACCTTC.

This chain uses TRBV29-1 with TRBJ2-7; 8 positions match TRBD2. Germline-derived CDR1 and CDR2 are SQVTM and ANQGSEA. The CDR3 runs to 16 residues. Losses at the gene ends were 1 base for V and 5 bases for J; bases not matched to a gene: 13. The CDR3 spells CSVEGGLAGGRNEQYF. As DNA, the CDR3 is TGCAGCGTTGAAGGGGGACTCGCGGGGGGTAGGAACGAGCAGTACTTC.

The rearrangement joins TRBV9 to TRBJ2-7; no clear D. V was clipped by 3 bases and J by 3 bases, with 7 bases between them. Germline V gene lookup returns CDR1 SGDLS and CDR2 YYNGEE. This CDR3 comprises 12 residues. The CDR3, as DNA: TGTGCCAGCAGCGCCAACGGCTACGAGCAGTACTTC. It specifies CASSANGYEQYF.

The chain links TRBV3-1 (or the pseudogene TRBV3-2) to TRBJ2-1, with D perhaps matching TRBD1 (6 bases). Deletions cut 1 base from V and 7 bases from J, with 17 bases between. Per the germline V gene, CDR1 is LGHDT and CDR2 is YNNKEL (reference sequence). The CDR3 runs to 16 residues. The CDR3 DNA is TGTGCCAGCAGCCAAGCCGGGACATCCTGGGGGAATGAGCAGTTCTTC. Translating gives CASSQAGTSWGNEQFF.

The chain uses TRBV11-3 and TRBJ2-3, with 7 bases lining up with TRBD2. CDR3 size: 14 residues. Germline lookup yields CDR1 SGHNT and CDR2 YENEEA. Losses at the gene ends were 5 bases for V and 4 bases for J; bases not matched to a gene: 6. The CDR3 bases are TGTGCCAGCAGCCCGAGCGGGGCCCCAGATACGCAGTATTTT. Translation: CASSPSGAPDTQYF.

This clone was detected once. This chain connects TRBV28 to TRBJ2-6; D is perhaps TRBD2 (5 bases). This CDR3 has 16 residues. Looked up from germline, CDR1 is MDHEN and CDR2 is SYDVKM. Trimming shortened V by 1 base and J by 0 bases, and 7 bases separated the two germline ends. CDR3 DNA: TGTGCCAGCAGTTTATACGGGATCTCTGGGGCCAACGTCCTGACTTTC. It is translated as CASSLYGISGANVLTF.

This clone has a handful of counts. This rearrangement joins TRBV7-3 to TRBJ2-7; 9 bases line up with TRBD2. From germline, CDR1 is SGHTA and CDR2 FQGTGA. The CDR3 sequence is 16 residues long. With V trimmed by 1 base and J by 5 bases, 9 bases remained unmatched. The DNA for the CDR3 is TGTGCCAGCAGCTTAATAGCGGGGGTAAAGGTCCACGAGCAGTACTTC. Its translation: CASSLIAGVKVHEQYF.

This chain uses TRBV19 with TRBJ2-7; TRBD2 agrees at 9 bases. With V trimmed by 6 bases and J by 2 bases, 11 bases remained unmatched. Germline-derived CDR1 and CDR2 are LNHDA and SQIVND (reference sequence). This CDR3 is 16 amino acids long. The CDR3, as DNA: TGTGCCAGTAGCAGGGGCGGGGGGGTCGACCCCTACGAGCAGTACTTC. As protein: CASSRGGGVDPYEQYF.

The V gene is TRBV19, the J gene TRBJ2-7, with TRBD1 identical over 9 bases. The CDR3 has 14 amino acids. Germline CDR1 reads LNHDA; CDR2 reads SQIVND (reference sequence). With V trimmed by 7 bases and J by 5 bases, 9 bases remained unmatched. CDR3 region: CASNPGQGDNEQYF. The CDR3 bases are TGTGCCAGTAACCCGGGACAGGGCGACAACGAGCAGTACTTC.

V is TRBV3-1 (or the pseudogene TRBV3-2) and J is TRBJ1-4, with 10 positions matching TRBD1. J lost 7 bases, V lost 4 bases, and 12 bases had no gene match. This CDR3 is 17 amino acids long. Germline-derived CDR1 and CDR2 are LGHDT and YNNKEL (reference sequence). The CDR3 nucleotides read TGTGCCAGCAGCCTCAGGGACAGGGGTGTTGTCGCTGAAAAACTGTTTTTT. Amino acid sequence: CASSLRDRGVVAEKLFF.

This rearrangement joins TRBV6-2 or TRBV6-3 to TRBJ2-5, with 7 nucleotides matching TRBD1. In germline, CDR1 is MNHEY, CDR2 SVGEGT. The V gene end was trimmed by 5 bases and the J gene end by 4 bases; junction bases not matched to a gene: 13. This CDR3 comprises 16 residues. The CDR3 DNA sequence: TGTGCCAGCAGTGACGGTAGGACAGGTGCCTTAGAGACCCAGTACTTC. It is translated as CASSDGRTGALETQYF.

This chain links TRBV7-3 with TRBJ1-1, with 9 bases fitting TRBD1. The CDR3 covers 14 residues. V lost 8 bases, J lost 5 bases, and 9 bases stayed unmatched. Germline loops: CDR1 SGHTA, CDR2 FQGTGA. The chain's CDR3 is CASSKQGAGTEAFF. CDR3 sequence (DNA): TGTGCCAGCTCCAAACAGGGGGCCGGTACTGAAGCTTTCTTT.

This clone was observed a few times. CDR3: CASSVESNSPLHF. For the CDR3, the DNA is TGTGCCAGCAGCGTCGAGAGTAATTCACCCCTCCACTTT. V and J are TRBV7-2 and TRBJ1-6; D not certain. The germline V and J ends were trimmed by 5 bases and 6 bases, with 8 bases remaining between them. Germline CDR1 SGHTA, CDR2 FQGNSA. This CDR3 spans 13 amino acids. Combining the CDR3 with reference TRBV7-2 and TRBJ1-6 gives the whole variable domain GAGVSQSPSNKVTEKGKDVELRCDPISGHTALYWYRQSLGQGLEFLIYFQGNSAPDKSGLPSDRFSAERTGGSVSTLTIQRTQQEDSAVYLCASSVESNSPLHFGNGTRLTVT.

This clone was detected only a few times. The V and J genes are TRBV1 and TRBJ2-1; the listed D gene, TRBD2, was not tested against the DNA. TRBV1 corresponds to a pseudogene. CDR3 length: 17 residues. The CDR3 DNA sequence: TGCACCAGCAGCCATTATATGGGGGGGGACTCCTACAATGAGCAGTTCTTC. The encoded protein is CTSSHYMGGDSYNEQFF.

The chain uses TRBV3-1 (or the pseudogene TRBV3-2) and TRBJ1-4; D is possibly TRBD1 (6 bases). V was pared by 4 bases and J by 6 bases, with 15 bases between. The CDR3 is 15 amino acids. Germline CDR1 reads LGHDT; CDR2 reads YNNKEL (reference sequence). The CDR3 coding sequence is TGTGCCAGCAGCCTGATACAGGGTGGAGATGAAAAACTGTTTTTT. Amino acid sequence: CASSLIQGGDEKLFF.

The sample holds a few counts of this clone. The gene calls are TRBV4-1 and TRBJ1-6; perhaps TRBD1 as D (5 bases). CDR3 length: 12 residues. V lost 3 bases to trimming and J lost 16 bases, with 13 bases between them. The germline V gene has CDR1 MGHRA and CDR2 YSYEKL. CDR3 protein: CASSQGFGGLHF. CDR3 sequence (DNA): TGCGCCAGCAGCCAGGGCTTCGGGGGGCTCCACTTT.

The V and J genes are TRBV20-1 and TRBJ2-1; tentatively, D is TRBD2 (7 bases). V was cut by 6 bases and J by 10 bases, with 13 bases left in between. The CDR3 loop spans 11 amino acids. Germline V lookup: CDR1 DFQATT, CDR2 SNEGSKA (reference sequence). CDR3 sequence (DNA): TGCAGTGCGATCGGCGGGGGCGAGCAGTTCTTC. This codes for CSAIGGGEQFF.

This clone was seen more than once but under ten times. The chain has TRBV6-5 and TRBJ2-7; TRBD1 aligns across 7 bases. The ends lost 4 bases at V and 5 bases at J; junction bases unmatched: 8. This CDR3 has 14 residues. Per germline, CDR1 MNHEY and CDR2 SVGAGI. The CDR3 sequence: CASSSPTGYDEQYF. In nucleotides, the CDR3 is TGTGCCAGCAGTTCCCCGACAGGGTACGACGAGCAGTACTTC.

The chain is built from TRBV14 and TRBJ1-1; maybe TRBD1 (6 bases). Trimming took off 0 bases at V and 12 bases at J, with 8 bases between the two ends. The CDR3 contains 11 residues. CDR1 and CDR2 (germline): SGHDN, FVKESK. This CDR3 is CASSQDGQTFF. The DNA for the CDR3 is TGTGCCAGCAGCCAAGATGGACAGACTTTCTTT.

The table lists this clone with a few counts. The V gene is TRBV10-3, the J gene TRBJ2-1, with 7 bases that match TRBD1. This CDR3 is 13 amino acids long. J lost 6 bases, V lost 10 bases, and 9 bases had no gene match. CDR1 is ENHRY and CDR2 is SYGVKD in the germline V gene. Written as DNA, the CDR3 is TGTGCCACGACAGGGATAGAGGGCAATGAGCAGTTCTTC. This translates into CATTGIEGNEQFF.

The chain joins TRBV7-9 to TRBJ2-5; TRBD1 agrees at 9 bases. Germline-derived CDR1 and CDR2 are SEHNR and FQNEAQ (reference sequence). The V segment lost 5 bases and the J segment 5 bases; nucleotides outside the gene matches: 6. The CDR3 is 14 amino acids. The CDR3 reads CASSRQGGGETQYF. As DNA, the CDR3 is TGTGCCAGCAGCCGACAGGGGGGAGGTGAGACCCAGTACTTC. The full variable domain, rest sourced from reference TRBV7-9 and TRBJ2-5, is DTGVSQNPRHKITKRGQNVTFRCDPISEHNRLYWYRQTLGQGPEFLTYFQNEAQLEKSRLLSDRFSAERPKGSFSTLEIQRTEQGDSAMYLCASSRQGGGETQYFGPGTRLLVL.

This clone came up a few times. V and J are TRBV7-6 and TRBJ1-4, with 7 bases lining up with TRBD1. V lost 5 bases to trimming and J lost 11 bases; unmatched junction nucleotides: 11. CDR3 length: 14 amino acids. Germline CDR1 reads SGHVS; CDR2 reads FNYEAQ. The CDR3 reads CASSPTQGWGKLFF. The CDR3 nucleotides read TGTGCCAGCAGCCCCACACAGGGGTGGGGGAAACTGTTTTTT.